What follows are 13 T cell receptor beta chains derived from one specimen sequenced in a study of shared clonotypes between healthy human individuals. Using immunoSEQ multiplex PCR, the repertoire was profiled, and TCRdb retains in-frame clones only, with some absent. This sample yields some 2.1 million clones, of which around 95% are seen a single time; about 1.7% belongs to the top ten. Naivety among CD8 cells was defined by CD45RO negativity and positive CCR7 selection, thereby excluding terminally differentiated effector memory CD45RA+ cells. The sample taken for sequencing was naive CD8+ T cells from PBMCs. These receptors were obtained from a man between 18 and 35 years old in good health. Some clones in this sample may be carry-over from other donors' samples.

The chain carries TRBV14 and TRBJ2-1; TRBD2 agrees at 7 bases. The germline V gene has CDR1 SGHDN and CDR2 FVKESK. This CDR3 contains 13 residues. With 4 bases clipped from V and 7 bases from J, the junction kept 4 bases outside the gene matches. As DNA, the CDR3 is TGTGCCAGCAGCCCCGGGCGGGAGAATGAGCAGTTCTTC. Its protein is CASSPGRENEQFF.

This chain joins TRBV7-9 and TRBJ2-3; 9 positions match TRBD2. CDR1 SEHNR and CDR2 FQNEAQ come from the germline V gene (reference sequence). The CDR3 covers 17 residues. Trimming took 4 bases from V and 2 from J; bases not matched to a gene: 10. CDR3 region: CASSSTTSGGPTDTQYF. The DNA of the CDR3 is TGTGCCAGCAGCTCGACGACTAGCGGAGGGCCCACAGATACGCAGTATTTT.

The gene calls are TRBV4-1 and TRBJ2-2; D possibly corresponds to TRBD2 (5 bases). This CDR3 is built from 18 residues. With 0 bases removed from V and 1 base from J, the gap between germline ends came to 15 bases. Per the germline V gene, CDR1 is MGHRA and CDR2 is YSYEKL. CDR3 nucleotides: TGCGCCAGCAGCCAAGATAGGGCTAGCACCAAGAACACCGGGGAGCTGTTTTTT. Its translation: CASSQDRASTKNTGELFF.

The gene calls are TRBV5-1 and TRBJ2-7; TRBD2 agrees at 14 bases. The CDR3 totals 17 residues. Germline lookup yields CDR1 SGHRS and CDR2 YFSETQ. V dropped 2 bases and J dropped 6; count of bases not matched to a gene: 10. CDR3 region: CASSFKSGTSGSREQYF. Here the CDR3 DNA reads TGCGCCAGCAGCTTCAAATCCGGGACTAGCGGGAGTCGCGAGCAGTACTTC.

The V gene is TRBV27, the J gene TRBJ2-7; 12 bases map to TRBD2. Trimming cost V 8 bases and J 2 bases; bases outside gene matches: 19. Germline lookup yields CDR1 MNHEY and CDR2 SMNVEV (reference sequence). There are 19 residues in the CDR3. The chain's CDR3 is CASVGWTSGNRGGPYEQYF. CDR3 in DNA: TGTGCCAGCGTCGGGTGGACTAGCGGGAACAGAGGGGGACCCTACGAGCAGTACTTC.

The J gene is TRBJ2-3, the V gene TRBV11-1; 11 nucleotides agree with TRBD1. V lost 3 bases, J lost 4 bases, and 3 bases stayed unmatched. Germline V gene lookup returns CDR1 SGHAT and CDR2 FQDESV (reference sequence). This CDR3 has 15 amino acids. The CDR3 DNA reads TGTGCCAGCAGCTTGCGGACAGGGGGCGCAGATACGCAGTATTTT. As protein: CASSLRTGGADTQYF.

V and J are TRBV28 and TRBJ2-3, with D possibly TRBD2 on 7 matching bases. CDR1 and CDR2 from the germline V gene are MDHEN and SYDVKM. V was cut by 1 base and J by 4 bases, with 12 bases left in between. The length of the CDR3 is 15 residues. The CDR3 reads CASSLFGGAADTQYF. The CDR3 DNA sequence: TGTGCCAGCAGTTTATTTGGGGGGGCAGCAGATACGCAGTATTTT. Full variable domain (remainder filled in from reference TRBV28 and TRBJ2-3): DVKVTQSSRYLVKRTGEKVFLECVQDMDHENMFWYRQDPGLGLRLIYFSYDVKMKEKGDIPEGYSVSREKKERFSLILESASTNQTSMYLCASSLFGGAADTQYFGPGTRLTVL.

CDR3 loop: CASSFERVTGELFF. The CDR3 region has the DNA TGTGCCAGCAGTTTTGAGAGGGTTACCGGGGAGCTGTTTTTT. The genes are TRBV28 and TRBJ2-2; D is possibly TRBD2 (5 bases). CDR3 length: 14 amino acids. Trimming took off 3 bases at V and 5 bases at J, with 10 bases between the two ends. Germline V lookup: CDR1 MDHEN, CDR2 SYDVKM.

The chain employs TRBV11-2 and TRBJ2-7; 10 bases agree with TRBD1. The CDR3 spans 15 residues. CDR1 is SGHAT and CDR2 is FQNNGV in the germline V gene. J was trimmed by 3 bases and V by 4 bases; bases with no gene match: 6. The CDR3 here is CASSSKRDRGYEQYF. Written as DNA, the CDR3 is TGTGCCAGCAGCTCGAAGAGGGACAGGGGCTACGAGCAGTACTTC.

The genes are TRBV28 and TRBJ2-7; D gene ambiguous. Per the germline V gene, CDR1 is MDHEN and CDR2 is SYDVKM. CDR3 length equals 16 residues. Trimming removed 4 bases from V and 3 bases from J, with 19 bases in between. In nucleotides, the CDR3 is TGTGCCAGCAGTTCCCCCTACGGGTCAGCCTACTACGAGCAGTACTTC. Its protein product is CASSSPYGSAYYEQYF. The entire variable domain, with the rest obtained from reference TRBV28 and TRBJ2-7, is as follows: DVKVTQSSRYLVKRTGEKVFLECVQDMDHENMFWYRQDPGLGLRLIYFSYDVKMKEKGDIPEGYSVSREKKERFSLILESASTNQTSMYLCASSSPYGSAYYEQYFGPGTRLTVT.

Notes on this clone: Other DNA sequences in the sample encode the same CDR3. The rearrangement joins TRBV5-1 to TRBJ2-2; 11 nucleotides agree with TRBD1. This CDR3 comprises 15 residues. The V gene end was trimmed by 4 bases and the J gene end by 4 bases; junction bases not matched to a gene: 3. From germline, CDR1 is SGHRS and CDR2 YFSETQ. In nucleotides, the CDR3 is TGCGCCAGCAGCCGGACAGGGGGCGTCACCGGGGAGCTGTTTTTT. Translated: CASSRTGGVTGELFF.

About this clone itself: Within the sample, other DNA sequences also encode this same CDR3. This chain links TRBV9 with TRBJ2-2; D is ambiguous. Germline CDR1 and CDR2: SGDLS and YYNGEE. This CDR3 spans 14 amino acids. Trimming removed 0 bases at V and 2 bases at J, with 5 bases between. The CDR3, as DNA: TGTGCCAGCAGCGTAGGCGCAAACACCGGGGAGCTGTTTTTT. Translating it yields CASSVGANTGELFF.

The chain has TRBV28 and TRBJ2-7; 10 bases line up with TRBD1. The CDR3 extends over 15 amino acids. Trimming took 3 bases from V and 5 from J; bases not matched to a gene: 7. Germline V gene data show CDR1 as MDHEN and CDR2 as SYDVKM. CDR3 residues: CASSFLRDRGDEQYF. In DNA form, the CDR3 reads TGTGCCAGCAGTTTTCTCAGGGACAGGGGCGACGAGCAGTACTTC.